The next 4 T cell receptor beta chains were all read from a single sample in a study of cytotoxic CD8 clonotypes in ibrutinib-treated CLL. Data came from immunoSEQ multiplex PCR; TCRdb stores just in-frame clones and leaves some out. The data hold about 300,000 clones, with approximately 76% observed a single time. The material was PBMCs, obtained at disease progression, from a patient treated with ibrutinib. The source is a human donor with chronic lymphocytic leukemia.

The chain uses TRBV19 and TRBJ1-1, with unresolved D. This CDR3 has 11 residues. The germline V gene has CDR1 LNHDA and CDR2 SQIVND (reference sequence). Trimming took 2 bases from V and 10 from J, leaving 8 bases between them. The CDR3 reads CASSISISAFF. CDR3 sequence (DNA): TGTGCCAGTAGTATAAGTATCTCAGCTTTCTTT.

This chain's CDR3 is CASSTSGRGAYEQYF. CDR3 sequence (DNA): TGTGCCAGCAGTACCAGCGGCAGGGGTGCCTACGAGCAGTACTTC. V usage is TRBV6-5 and J usage is TRBJ2-7; D may be TRBD1 (6 bases). The germline V gene encodes CDR1 MNHEY and CDR2 SVGAGI. Trimming took off 5 bases at V and 2 bases at J, with 16 bases between the two ends. The CDR3 loop spans 15 amino acids.

Note on this clone: Other DNA variants within this sample encode the same CDR3. The V call is TRBV13, the J call TRBJ2-7; maybe TRBD1 (6 bases). Germline CDR1 and CDR2: PRHDT and FYEKMQ (reference sequence). The ends were cut back, 2 bases at V and 2 bases at J, with 7 bases in the middle. The CDR3 contains 13 residues. CDR3: CASSLRGTYEQYF. Here the CDR3 DNA reads TGTGCCAGCAGCTTAAGGGGGACCTACGAGCAGTACTTC.

The chain has TRBV10-3 and TRBJ1-4; 7 positions match TRBD1. The V gene's germline CDR1 is ENHRY and CDR2 SYGVKD. The CDR3 is 17 amino acids. With V trimmed by 0 bases and J by 5 bases, 9 bases remained unmatched. CDR3 sequence (DNA): TGTGCCATCAGTGAGTCAGTTGGCAGGGGGTCGAATGAAAAACTGTTTTTT. This gives the protein CAISESVGRGSNEKLFF.